The rows below give T cell receptor beta chains drawn from one sample of a study of T cells in Graves' hyperthyroidism and ophthalmopathy. TCRdb ran MiXCR on the multiplex PCR reads and lists one entry per CDR3 protein. This table holds under 600,000 distinct CDR3 sequences, 15% to 20% found once. Source material: blood. The receptors stem from a middle-aged woman with Graves' ophthalmopathy. The CDR3 runs from the conserved cysteine through the conserved F or W. A D gene is named only where the DNA matches it firmly. Size values are once, few and many counts, or a class for expanded clones, and some rows have none.

d_gene	j_gene	v_gene	abundance	CDR3aa	CDR3nt
TRBD1	TRBJ2-7	TRBV28	.	CASSLYGQGYEQYF	TGTGCCAGCAGTTTATATGGACAGGGGTACGAGCAGTACTTC
TRBD1	TRBJ2-2	TRBV2	few	CASSFTGGSFTGELFF	TGTGCCAGCAGCTTCACAGGGGGCTCATTCACCGGGGAGCTGTTTTTT
TRBD1	TRBJ2-7	TRBV3-1	many	CASSHQYGQAYEQYF	TGTGCCAGCAGCCACCAATACGGACAGGCCTACGAGCAGTACTTC
TRBD1	TRBJ2-3	TRBV11-1	many	CASRRRDSGTDTQYF	TGTGCCAGCAGGCGCCGGGACAGTGGCACAGATACGCAGTATTTT
.	TRBJ1-5	TRBV19	once	CASSIERNQPQHF	TGTGCCAGTAGTATAGAAAGGAATCAGCCCCAGCATTTT
TRBD1	TRBJ2-1	TRBV12-5	many	CASGRGQGANNEQFF	TGTGCTAGTGGCCGCGGACAGGGCGCTAACAATGAGCAGTTCTTC
TRBD1	TRBJ1-1	TRBV2	once	CASRPRQGSTTEAFF	TGTGCCAGCAGACCAAGACAGGGTTCGACGACTGAAGCTTTCTTT
TRBD1	TRBJ1-1	TRBV20-1	many	CSARGGQGPEAFF	TGCAGTGCTAGAGGTGGACAGGGGCCCGAAGCTTTCTTT
.	TRBJ2-2	TRBV25-1	.	CASSGPPEGLTGELFF	TGTGCCAGCAGTGGTCCCCCAGAGGGGCTAACCGGGGAGCTGTTTTTT
.	TRBJ1-2	TRBV5-1	.	CASSLGNSRRDYGYTF	TGCGCCAGCAGCTTGGGTAACAGTAGACGCGACTATGGCTACACCTTC
.	TRBJ2-6	TRBV12-3/TRBV12-4	.	CASSPRFVGATLSGANVLTF	TGTGCCAGCAGCCCCCGGTTTGTGGGCGCCACTCTCTCTGGGGCCAACGTCCTGACTTTC
.	TRBJ1-4	TRBV7-2	many	CASSPVGYNEKLFF	TGTGCCAGCAGCCCCGTTGGGTATAATGAAAAACTGTTTTTT
.	TRBJ1-1	TRBV24-1	many	CATSDGPWGASETEAFF	TGTGCCACCAGTGATGGGCCATGGGGAGCTTCGGAGACTGAAGCTTTCTTT
TRBD2	TRBJ2-5	TRBV6-1	many	CASSEGLARETQYF	TGTGCCAGCAGTGAAGGACTAGCTCGAGAGACCCAGTACTTC
.	TRBJ2-7	TRBV2	many	CASSDVGEQYF	TGTGCCAGCAGTGATGTCGGCGAGCAGTACTTC
.	TRBJ2-7	TRBV11-2	many	CASSLVLGSYEQYF	TGTGCCAGCAGCTTAGTTCTCGGATCCTACGAGCAGTACTTC
.	TRBJ2-3	TRBV3-1	many	CASSQDLLVNTQYF	TGTGCCAGCAGCCAAGATCTGCTTGTTAATACGCAGTATTTT
.	TRBJ2-7	TRBV12-3/TRBV12-4	.	CASSSLGLEVQYF	TGTGCCAGCAGTTCACTAGGACTGGAGGTGCAGTACTTC
TRBD2	TRBJ2-1	TRBV4-1	.	CASSQNLLAGGTNEQFF	TGCGCCAGCAGCCAGAACTTACTAGCGGGAGGGACGAATGAGCAGTTCTTC
.	TRBJ2-7	TRBV5-1	.	CASSLGTGFLSYEQYF	TGCGCCAGCAGCTTGGGTACAGGTTTCCTTTCCTACGAGCAGTACTTC
TRBD1	TRBJ2-5	TRBV30	many	CAWSRGTARQETQYF	TGTGCCTGGTCGAGAGGGACAGCCCGCCAAGAGACCCAGTACTTC
.	TRBJ1-3	TRBV29-1	few	CSVKGSSSGNTIYF	TGCAGCGTCAAGGGCAGCTCCTCTGGAAACACCATATATTTT